This T cell receptor (beta chain) was obtained from a study of T cell responses to AZD1222 COVID-19 vaccine. Study results and caveats: Along spike, vaccine-associated CD4 TCRs were found throughout, with dominance at 160-218 and 743-854.

The J segment lost 3 bases and the V segment lost 6 bases, leaving 3 bases of the junction unmatched. Germline V CDR1 and CDR2: SGHTA, FQGTGA. The CDR3 is 17 amino acids. Clones were sequenced by immunoSEQ multiplex PCR, and TCRdb holds only the in-frame ones, with some missing. The data hold 95,000 to 150,000 clones, with roughly 90% observed a single time. Concerning this clone itself: Its antigen remains unknown.

The specimen comprised peripheral blood, sampled on day 0 of AZD1222 vaccination. This rearrangement joins TRBV7-3 to TRBJ2-6; 15 positions agree with TRBD2. The clonotype comes from an adult in good health. CDR3 amino acids: CASRPGLAGGGANVLTF. As DNA, the CDR3 is TGTGCCAGCAGGCCGGGACTAGCGGGAGGTGGGGCCAACGTCCTGACTTTC.